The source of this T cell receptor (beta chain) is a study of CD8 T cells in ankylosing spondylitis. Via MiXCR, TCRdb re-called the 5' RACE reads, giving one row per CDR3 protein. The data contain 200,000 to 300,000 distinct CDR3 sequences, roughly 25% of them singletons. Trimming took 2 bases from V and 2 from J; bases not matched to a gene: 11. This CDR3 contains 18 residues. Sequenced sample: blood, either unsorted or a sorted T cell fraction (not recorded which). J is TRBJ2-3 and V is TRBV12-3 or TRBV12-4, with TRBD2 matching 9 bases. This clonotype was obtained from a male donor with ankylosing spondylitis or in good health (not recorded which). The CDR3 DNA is TGTGCCAGCAGTTTAAGGGGCAGCGGGGGGAAGTCCACAGATACGCAGTATTTT. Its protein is CASSLRGSGGKSTDTQYF.